The 32 T cell receptor beta chains below were found in one sample sequenced in a study of T cell repertoires in cytomegalovirus infection. These receptors are not linked to any known antigen. TCRdb processed the reads anew with MiXCR; each CDR3 protein has one entry. Found here are around 110,000 distinct CDR3 sequences, 10% of them singletons; the top ten hold 31%. Material for sequencing was PBMCs, sequenced either directly or after in vitro stimulation (not recorded which). All receptors come from a human donor in good health (CMV status not recorded). Some clones in this sample may be carry-over from other donors' samples.

This clonotype was observed a handful of times. V is TRBV12-3 or TRBV12-4 and J is TRBJ2-2, with no clear D. The length of the CDR3 is 14 residues. V lost 2 bases and J 0 bases, leaving 4 bases between the germline ends. The CDR3 nucleotides are TGTGCCAGCAGTTTAATCACGAACACCGGGGAGCTGTTTTTT. It codes for CASSLITNTGELFF.

The rearrangement uses TRBV28 and TRBJ2-7, with a tentative D call TRBD1 (6 bases). V was pared by 8 bases and J by 2 bases, with 16 bases between. The length of the CDR3 is 14 residues. Germline loops: CDR1 MDHEN, CDR2 SYDVKM. CDR3: CASYGTRRTYEQYF. The CDR3 bases are TGTGCCAGCTACGGGACACGTCGAACCTACGAGCAGTACTTC.

This clonotype was counted at least ten times. V is TRBV7-3 and J is TRBJ2-3, with 9 bases matching TRBD2. The length of the CDR3 is 16 residues. Germline V lookup: CDR1 SGHTA, CDR2 FQGTGA. The J segment lost 6 bases and the V segment lost 4 bases, leaving 11 bases of the junction unmatched. CDR3 loop: CASSSGVAGDGDTQYF. The CDR3 nucleotides read TGTGCCAGCAGCTCCGGGGTAGCGGGAGACGGGGATACGCAGTATTTT.

This clonotype was found many times. The V and J genes are TRBV6-1 and TRBJ2-1, with 7 bases fitting TRBD2. The germline V gene encodes CDR1 MNHNS and CDR2 SASEGT. This CDR3 is 15 amino acids long. The ends lost 5 bases at V and 3 bases at J; junction bases unmatched: 7. CDR3 nucleotides: TGTGCCAGCAGTTCGGGAGGCGTATACTACAATGAGCAGTTCTTC. Amino acid sequence: CASSSGGVYYNEQFF.

This clonotype was seen at least ten times. This chain joins TRBV14 and TRBJ1-1, with 9 nucleotides matching TRBD1. Germline CDR1 reads SGHDN; CDR2 reads FVKESK. With 4 bases clipped from V and 9 bases from J, the junction kept 6 bases outside the gene matches. CDR3 size: 13 residues. This CDR3 is CASSPGQGRKAFF. The DNA of the CDR3 is TGTGCCAGCAGCCCCGGACAGGGGAGGAAAGCTTTCTTT.

The genes are TRBV4-3 and TRBJ1-3; the match to TRBD1 covers 11 bases. Trimming cost V 1 base and J 5 bases; bases outside gene matches: 4. The CDR3 sequence is 16 residues long. Germline CDR1 and CDR2: LGHNA and YSLEER. This chain's CDR3 is CASSQGGTGGRNTIYF. The DNA for the CDR3 is TGCGCCAGCAGCCAAGGGGGGACAGGGGGTAGAAACACCATATATTTT.

This clonotype was counted many times. The rearrangement uses TRBV7-2 and TRBJ1-2; D not certain. CDR1 SGHTA and CDR2 FQGNSA come from the germline V gene. Trimming took off 3 bases at V and 8 bases at J, with 19 bases between the two ends. The CDR3 length is 15 residues. The CDR3 reads CASSFSDSPSWGYTF. CDR3 DNA sequence: TGTGCCAGCAGCTTTTCAGACTCACCCTCTTGGGGCTACACCTTC.

This clonotype was detected ten times or more. V is TRBV19 and J is TRBJ1-5, with D unresolved. The germline V gene encodes CDR1 LNHDA and CDR2 SQIVND (reference sequence). V was pared by 5 bases and J by 3 bases, with 17 bases between. The CDR3 runs to 16 residues. Written as DNA, the CDR3 is TGTGCCAGTAGTTTCCTCCCGGGAGGCTACAATCAGCCCCAGCATTTT. Protein sequence: CASSFLPGGYNQPQHF.

This clonotype occurred a few times. The chain employs TRBV20-1 and TRBJ2-1; maybe TRBD1 (5 bases). V lost 2 bases and J lost 6, with 17 bases in between. From germline, CDR1 is DFQATT and CDR2 SNEGSKA (reference sequence). The CDR3 has 15 amino acids. The DNA of the CDR3 is TGCAGTGCTAGAAAAGGGGAAGGCCAGCTCAATGAGCAGTTCTTC. Translated: CSARKGEGQLNEQFF.

The V gene is TRBV28, the J gene TRBJ2-7, with 9 bases aligning to TRBD1. This CDR3 is 16 amino acids long. Per germline, CDR1 MDHEN and CDR2 SYDVKM. Losses at the gene ends were 4 bases for V and 0 bases for J; bases not matched to a gene: 7. CDR3 nucleotides: TGTGCCAGCAGTTCTACAGGGGGCCATAGCTCCTACGAGCAGTACGTC. Translating it yields CASSSTGGHSSYEQYV.

The table lists this clonotype with a few counts. CDR3 nucleotide sequence: TGTGCCAGCAGTGCCGGTGGGGGGCGAAACACCATATATTTT. Translating it yields CASSAGGGRNTIYF. The chain couples TRBV12-3 or TRBV12-4 to TRBJ1-3; tentatively, D is TRBD1 (6 bases). The CDR3 covers 14 residues. Trimming took 5 bases from V and 5 from J, leaving 13 bases between them.

This clonotype was counted ten times or more. The rearrangement joins TRBV7-2 to TRBJ2-2; 8 bases are shared with TRBD1. Germline-derived CDR1 and CDR2 are SGHTA and FQGNSA. The CDR3 is 17 amino acids. V dropped 0 bases and J dropped 6; count of bases not matched to a gene: 9. The CDR3 region has the DNA TGTGCCAGCAGCTTAGCTGGGGGGCAGGGACAGGCCGGGGAGCTGTTTTTT. Translating it yields CASSLAGGQGQAGELFF.

The chain recombines TRBV27 with TRBJ2-1; D gene uncertain. Germline V gene lookup returns CDR1 MNHEY and CDR2 SMNVEV (reference sequence). The CDR3 is 15 residues long. Trimming took 6 bases from V and 2 from J, leaving 14 bases between them. This CDR3 is CASSSGVTPYNEQFF. The CDR3 bases are TGTGCCAGCAGCTCCGGAGTAACCCCCTACAATGAGCAGTTCTTC.

This chain links TRBV15 with TRBJ2-4, with D perhaps TRBD2 (6 bases). Germline assignment: CDR1 LNHNV and CDR2 YYDKDF (reference sequence). V shed 4 bases and J shed 6 bases, with 13 bases lying between them. The CDR3 has 14 residues. The CDR3 DNA follows: TGTGCCACCAGCAAGGGCGGGAAGGGAAACATTCAGTACTTC. Translation gives CATSKGGKGNIQYF.

The chain joins TRBV18 to TRBJ2-7, with D hard to call. V was shortened by 3 bases and J by 5 bases, with 14 bases between the two germline ends. This CDR3 region has 14 residues. Germline V gives CDR1 KGHSH, CDR2 LQKENI. This CDR3 is CASSPVGRIHEQYV. The CDR3 coding sequence is TGTGCCAGCTCACCCGTCGGCAGGATCCACGAGCAGTACGTC.

This clonotype was observed at least ten times. The chain combines TRBV7-9 with TRBJ2-1; TRBD1 agrees at 8 bases. Germline V lookup: CDR1 SEHNR, CDR2 FQNEAQ (reference sequence). The V gene end was trimmed by 0 bases and the J gene end by 2 bases; junction bases not matched to a gene: 18. This CDR3 has 21 residues. The CDR3 loop is CASSLAFLGTGLRTPYNEQFF. The CDR3 coding sequence is TGTGCCAGCAGCTTAGCGTTCCTGGGGACAGGCCTTAGGACCCCCTACAATGAGCAGTTCTTC.

There are many counts of this clonotype. The chain joins TRBV6-1 to TRBJ1-5; TRBD1 matches 7 bases. The CDR3 loop spans 14 amino acids. Looked up from germline, CDR1 is MNHNS and CDR2 is SASEGT. Unmatched junction bases numbered 5, after V lost 5 bases and J lost 4 bases. DNA of the CDR3: TGTGCCAGCAGTACCGGGACAGTGAATCAGCCCCAGCATTTT. Protein sequence: CASSTGTVNQPQHF.

The chain joins TRBV20-1 to TRBJ1-1, with TRBD1 identical over 8 bases. Trimming cost V 3 bases and J 0 bases; bases outside gene matches: 9. The length of the CDR3 is 16 residues. Germline-derived CDR1 and CDR2 are DFQATT and SNEGSKA (reference sequence). DNA of the CDR3: TGCAGTGCTAGGCTATGGACAGGGATCATGAACACTGAAGCTTTCTTT. It yields the protein CSARLWTGIMNTEAFF.

J is TRBJ2-2 and V is TRBV28; D unclear. The V gene lost 2 bases and the J gene lost 1 base, with 8 bases spanning the gap. Germline CDR1 reads MDHEN; CDR2 reads SYDVKM. This CDR3 is built from 15 residues. The CDR3 region is CASSLRQLNTGELFF. The CDR3 DNA reads TGTGCCAGCAGTTTACGGCAATTGAACACCGGGGAGCTGTTTTTT. The whole variable domain, filled in from reference TRBV28 and TRBJ2-2, reads DVKVTQSSRYLVKRTGEKVFLECVQDMDHENMFWYRQDPGLGLRLIYFSYDVKMKEKGDIPEGYSVSREKKERFSLILESASTNQTSMYLCASSLRQLNTGELFFGEGSRLTVL.

The CDR3: CASSSGTSGYYNEQFF. CDR3 DNA sequence: TGTGCCAGCAGCTCCGGGACTAGCGGTTACTACAATGAGCAGTTCTTC. The chain employs TRBV7-8 and TRBJ2-1; TRBD2 aligns across 11 bases. The V gene end was trimmed by 4 bases and the J gene end by 3 bases; junction bases not matched to a gene: 5. Germline CDR1 reads SGHVS; CDR2 reads FQNEAQ. CDR3 size: 16 residues.

This clonotype was seen more than once but under ten times. The chain uses TRBV28 and TRBJ2-1; 9 bases align to TRBD2. V lost 5 bases to trimming and J lost 4 bases; unmatched junction nucleotides: 6. The CDR3 totals 15 residues. Germline V gene data show CDR1 as MDHEN and CDR2 as SYDVKM. CDR3 nucleotide sequence: TGTGCCAGCAGTGAGGGGACTAGCAGATACAATGAGCAGTTCTTC. Protein sequence: CASSEGTSRYNEQFF.

The chain uses TRBV11-2 and TRBJ1-4; D unresolved. V shed 1 base and J shed 1 base, with 7 bases lying between them. The CDR3 is 15 residues long. Germline values: CDR1 SGHAT, CDR2 FQNNGV. CDR3 in DNA: TGTGCCAGCAGCTTAGGAGGAGGAACTAATGAAAAACTGTTTTTT. Translated: CASSLGGGTNEKLFF.

This clonotype has a count of ten or more. The V and J genes are TRBV19 and TRBJ1-2, with a possible D match to TRBD1 (5 bases). V lost 9 bases and J 2 bases, leaving 19 bases between the germline ends. Germline V gives CDR1 LNHDA, CDR2 SQIVND (reference sequence). The CDR3 contains 15 residues. CDR3 protein: CASLGDGTGNYGYTF. DNA of the CDR3: TGTGCCAGCTTAGGGGACGGAACGGGGAACTATGGCTACACCTTC.

This clonotype appeared many times. The chain uses TRBV2 and TRBJ2-2; D tentatively reads TRBD1 or TRBD2 (5 bases each). Germline-derived CDR1 and CDR2 are SNHLY and FYNNEI. This CDR3 spans 13 amino acids. V lost 5 bases to trimming and J lost 8 bases, with 12 bases between them. This CDR3 is CASSRDPEGELFF. As DNA, the CDR3 is TGTGCCAGCAGTCGGGACCCCGAAGGGGAGCTGTTTTTT.

Details on this clonotype: A much larger clone differs from this one at a single base, so this may be a read error. The chain uses TRBV6-6 and TRBJ2-7, with a weak D call TRBD2 (6 bases). CDR3 length: 14 amino acids. Trimming shortened V by 7 bases and J by 2 bases, and 15 bases separated the two germline ends. The germline CDR1 and CDR2 sequences are MNHNY and SVGAGI (reference sequence). The CDR3 region is CASTTGDSTYEQYF. The CDR3 bases are TGTGCCAGCACCACGGGGGACTCTACCTACGAGCAGTACTTC.

The chain uses TRBV7-2 and TRBJ2-1; TRBD2 might be the D (6 bases). The CDR3 consists of 14 residues. The V and J ends lost 4 bases and 10 bases respectively, with 17 bases between them. The germline gives CDR1 SGHTA, CDR2 FQGNSA. CDR3 nucleotides: TGTGCCAGCAGCTCCGACGGGGGTTGGGCGGAGCAGTTCTTC. The encoded protein is CASSSDGGWAEQFF. The full variable domain, completed using reference TRBV7-2 and TRBJ2-1, is GAGVSQSPSNKVTEKGKDVELRCDPISGHTALYWYRQSLGQGLEFLIYFQGNSAPDKSGLPSDRFSAERTGGSVSTLTIQRTQQEDSAVYLCASSSDGGWAEQFFGPGTRLTVL.

This clonotype was observed many times. The V gene is TRBV7-2, the J gene TRBJ2-2; D could derive from TRBD1 or TRBD2 (5 bases each). CDR1 is SGHTA, CDR2 FQGNSA, per germline. V shed 6 bases and J shed 6 bases, with 23 bases lying between them. The CDR3 consists of 17 residues. CDR3 in amino acids: CASRGRGTQRTSGELFF. CDR3 DNA sequence: TGTGCCAGCAGGGGGCGTGGGACCCAAAGAACGTCCGGGGAGCTGTTTTTT.

At least ten counts were recorded for this clonotype. The chain is built from TRBV7-8 and TRBJ2-1; 7 nucleotides align to TRBD1. After removal of 6 bases from V and 0 bases from J, the junction contained 5 bases not matched to a gene. Germline V gene lookup returns CDR1 SGHVS and CDR2 FQNEAQ. The CDR3 length is 15 residues. CDR3 DNA sequence: TGTGCCAGCAGAAGACAGGGCAGCTCCTACAATGAGCAGTTCTTC. This gives the protein CASRRQGSSYNEQFF.

This clonotype was seen repeatedly, ten times or more. The J gene is TRBJ2-1, the V gene TRBV27; 8 bases map to TRBD2. CDR3 length: 19 residues. V gave up 1 base and J gave up 7 bases; unmatched junction bases: 18. Germline lookup yields CDR1 MNHEY and CDR2 SMNVEV (reference sequence). Here the CDR3 reads CASSLFFSREGLLRNEQFF. The CDR3 coding sequence is TGTGCCAGCAGTTTATTTTTTTCCCGGGAGGGCCTCCTTAGAAATGAGCAGTTCTTC.

The V gene is TRBV7-9, the J gene TRBJ1-2; tentative D call: TRBD1 (5 bases). Germline-derived CDR1 and CDR2 are SEHNR and FQNEAQ (reference sequence). Deletions cut 2 bases from V and 6 bases from J, with 13 bases between. The CDR3 totals 14 residues. CDR3 bases: TGTGCCAGCAGCTTATTAGCAGGGCGGGATGGCTACACCTTC. It yields the protein CASSLLAGRDGYTF.

This clonotype was seen more than once but under ten times. J is TRBJ1-1 and V is TRBV6-2 or TRBV6-3, with TRBD1 as a possible D gene (5 bases). V gave up 7 bases and J gave up 6 bases, with 15 bases separating them. This CDR3 is 13 amino acids long. Germline values: CDR1 MNHEY, CDR2 SVGEGT. The CDR3 region has the DNA TGTGCCAGCAAACAGGACCTAAGCGCTGAAGCTTTCTTT. This codes for CASKQDLSAEAFF.

This clonotype was detected many times. The rearrangement uses TRBV11-2 and TRBJ2-7, with D tentatively TRBD2 (6 bases). Germline V lookup: CDR1 SGHAT, CDR2 FQNNGV. The CDR3 contains 17 residues. Between the trimmed V and J ends, which lost 3 bases and 0 bases, there was a span of 18 bases. The CDR3: CASSLGGTVGSSYEQYV. The DNA of the CDR3 is TGTGCCAGCAGCTTGGGCGGGACGGTCGGGAGCTCCTACGAGCAGTACGTC.